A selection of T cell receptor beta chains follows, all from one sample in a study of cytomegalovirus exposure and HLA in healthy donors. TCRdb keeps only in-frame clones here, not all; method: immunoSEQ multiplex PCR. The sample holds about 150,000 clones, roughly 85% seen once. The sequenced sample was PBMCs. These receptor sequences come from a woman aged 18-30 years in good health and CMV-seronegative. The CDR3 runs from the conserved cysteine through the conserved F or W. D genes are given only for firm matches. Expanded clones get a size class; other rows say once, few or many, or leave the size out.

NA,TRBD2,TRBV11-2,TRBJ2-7,CASRRALAAYEQYF,TGTGCCAGCAGGAGGGCACTAGCGGCCTACGAGCAGTACTTC
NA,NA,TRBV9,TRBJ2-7,CASSAGAGVYEQYF,TGTGCCAGCAGCGCCGGGGCAGGGGTCTACGAGCAGTACTTC
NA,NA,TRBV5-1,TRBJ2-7,CASSLAGEQYF,TGCGCCAGCAGCTTGGCCGGGGAGCAGTACTTC
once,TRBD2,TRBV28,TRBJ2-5,CASRNRAGGLKTQYF,TGTGCCAGCAGGAATCGAGCGGGAGGGCTGAAGACCCAGTACTTC
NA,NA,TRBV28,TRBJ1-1,CASSPITGNTEAFF,TGTGCCAGCAGTCCCATCACAGGGAACACTGAAGCTTTCTTT
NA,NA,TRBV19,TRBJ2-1,CASSISGYSSYNEQFF,TGTGCCAGTAGTATATCAGGGTACAGCTCCTACAATGAGCAGTTCTTC
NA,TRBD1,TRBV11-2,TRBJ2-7,CASSYVTGPYEQYF,TGTGCCAGCAGCTACGTGACAGGGCCCTACGAGCAGTACTTC
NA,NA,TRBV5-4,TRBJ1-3,CASSLRGGLSGNTIYF,TGTGCCAGCAGCTTGAGGGGGGGTTTATCTGGAAACACCATATATTTT
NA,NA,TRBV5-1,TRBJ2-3,CASSLGSFLADTQYF,TGCGCCAGCAGCTTGGGTAGCTTCCTCGCAGATACGCAGTATTTT
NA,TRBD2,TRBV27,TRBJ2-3,CASKGGRGGTDTQYF,TGTGCCAGCAAGGGAGGGCGCGGTGGCACAGATACGCAGTATTTT
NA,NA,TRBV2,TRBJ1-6,CASILGGVGSPLHF,TGTGCCAGCATTTTAGGGGGGGTAGGTTCACCCCTCCACTTT
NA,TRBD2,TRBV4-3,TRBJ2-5,CASSHPSGGAETQYF,TGCGCCAGCAGCCACCCTAGCGGGGGGGCTGAGACCCAGTACTTC
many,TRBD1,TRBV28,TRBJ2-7,CASSSNTLGQVSYEQYF,TGTGCCAGCAGTTCCAATACCCTGGGACAGGTCTCCTACGAGCAGTACTTC
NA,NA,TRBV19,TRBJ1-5,CASRETASYSNQPQHF,TGTGCCAGTAGGGAGACAGCCAGTTATAGCAATCAGCCCCAGCATTTT
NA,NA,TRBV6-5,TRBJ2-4,CATSRAIAKNIQYF,TGTGCCACGTCGCGGGCGATAGCCAAAAACATTCAGTACTTC
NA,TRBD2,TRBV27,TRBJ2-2,CASSLAGVGGELFF,TGTGCCAGCTCCCTAGCGGGAGTGGGCGGGGAGCTGTTTTTT
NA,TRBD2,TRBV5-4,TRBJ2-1,CASSSIWLAGGNEQFF,TGTGCCAGCAGCTCTATATGGCTAGCGGGAGGCAATGAGCAGTTCTTC
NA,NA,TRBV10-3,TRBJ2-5,CAISGVQETQYF,TGTGCCATCTCCGGGGTCCAAGAGACCCAGTACTTC
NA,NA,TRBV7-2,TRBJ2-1,CASSFRYNEQFF,TGTGCCAGCAGCTTCCGGTACAATGAGCAGTTCTTC
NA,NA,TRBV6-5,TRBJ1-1,CASSPRSGTEAFF,TGTGCCAGCAGCCCTAGGAGTGGCACTGAAGCTTTCTTT
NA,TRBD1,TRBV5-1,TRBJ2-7,CASSPGQGLYEQYF,TGCGCCAGCAGCCCGGGACAGGGCCTCTACGAGCAGTACTTC
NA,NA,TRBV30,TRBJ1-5,CAWSVKAGNQPQHF,TGTGCCTGGAGTGTAAAGGCGGGCAATCAGCCCCAGCATTTT
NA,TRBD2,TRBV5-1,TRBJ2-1,CASSFAIAGVINEQFF,TGCGCCAGCAGCTTCGCAATAGCGGGAGTAATCAATGAGCAGTTCTTC
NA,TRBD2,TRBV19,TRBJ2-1,CASSMGGGGFEQFF,TGTGCCAGTAGTATGGGCGGGGGGGGATTTGAGCAGTTCTTC
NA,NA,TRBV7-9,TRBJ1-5,CASSLGGEPQHF,TGTGCCAGCAGCCTCGGAGGAGAGCCCCAGCATTTT
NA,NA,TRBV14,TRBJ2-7,CASSSRGAEQYF,TGTGCCAGCAGCTCCCGCGGCGCCGAGCAGTACTTC
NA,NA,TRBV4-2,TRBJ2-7,CASSRDLQGYEQYF,TGTGCCAGCAGCCGCGACCTTCAGGGCTACGAGCAGTACTTC
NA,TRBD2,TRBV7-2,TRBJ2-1,CASRSLAGAYNEQFF,TGTGCCAGCAGGTCGCTAGCGGGAGCCTACAATGAGCAGTTCTTC
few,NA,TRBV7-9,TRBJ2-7,CASSGGHLDEQYF,TGTGCCAGCAGCGGGGGACATCTGGACGAGCAGTACTTC
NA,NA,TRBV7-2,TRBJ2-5,CASSLMGGQETQYF,TGTGCCAGCAGCTTAATGGGGGGTCAAGAGACCCAGTACTTC
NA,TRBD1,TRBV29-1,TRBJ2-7,CSVRDRIYEQYF,TGCAGCGTCCGGGACAGGATCTACGAGCAGTACTTC
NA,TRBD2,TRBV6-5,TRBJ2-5,CASNHQLAGVETQYF,TGTGCCAGCAATCACCAACTAGCGGGAGTTGAGACCCAGTACTTC
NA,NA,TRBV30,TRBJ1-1,CAWSVLAEAFF,TGTGCCTGGAGTGTACTTGCTGAAGCTTTCTTT
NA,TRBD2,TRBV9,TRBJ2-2,CASSPEGSGANTGELFF,TGTGCCAGCAGCCCCGAAGGTAGCGGGGCGAACACCGGGGAGCTGTTTTTT
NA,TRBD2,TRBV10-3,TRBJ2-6,CAISESVVWRGLGANVLTF,TGTGCCATCAGTGAGTCGGTAGTGTGGCGGGGGTTAGGAGCCAACGTCCTGACTTTC
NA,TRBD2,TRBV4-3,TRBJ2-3,CASSQDPASGSADTQYF,TGCGCCAGCAGCCAAGACCCCGCTAGCGGGAGCGCAGATACGCAGTATTTT
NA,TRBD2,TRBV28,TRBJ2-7,CASSLFASGYEQYF,TGTGCCAGCAGTTTATTCGCTAGCGGTTACGAGCAGTACTTC
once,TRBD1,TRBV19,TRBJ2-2,CASSIEQGASGELFF,TGTGCCAGTAGTATCGAACAGGGGGCATCCGGGGAGCTGTTTTTT
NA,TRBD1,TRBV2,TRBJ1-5,CASSARTGGDQPQHF,TGTGCCAGCAGTGCCCGGACAGGGGGCGATCAGCCCCAGCATTTT
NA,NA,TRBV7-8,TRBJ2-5,CASSKRGQAAPQYF,TGTGCCAGCAGCAAAAGGGGCCAGGCGGCGCCCCAGTACTTC
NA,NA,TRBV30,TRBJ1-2,CAWGGAYGYTF,TGTGCCTGGGGGGGGGCCTATGGCTACACCTTC
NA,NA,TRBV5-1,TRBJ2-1,CASSPGEGPSSYNEQFF,TGCGCCAGCAGCCCTGGAGAGGGCCCGAGCTCCTACAATGAGCAGTTCTTC
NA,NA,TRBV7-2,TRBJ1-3,CASSLSLSGNTIYF,TGTGCCAGCAGCTTGAGCTTAAGCGGAAACACCATATATTTT
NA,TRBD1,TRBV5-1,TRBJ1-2,CASSGTGEYGYTF,TGCGCCAGCAGCGGGACAGGGGAATATGGCTACACCTTC
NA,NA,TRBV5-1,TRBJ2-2,CATQKAGATGELFF,TGCGCCACCCAGAAGGCAGGGGCCACCGGGGAGCTGTTTTTT